This T cell receptor (beta chain) was identified during a study of OX40 agonist ivuxolimab in advanced cancers. The V gene's germline CDR1 is GTSNPN and CDR2 SVGIG (reference sequence). The CDR3 length is 15 residues. V lost 0 bases and J lost 7; bases outside the gene matches: 7. The protocol was immunoSEQ multiplex PCR, while the TCRdb copy is restricted to in-frame clones and leaves out a portion. The sample carries 65,000 to 95,000 clones, around 88% recorded once. Here the sequenced sample was CD4+ or CD8+ T cells sorted from blood, taken in a trial of the OX40 agonist ivuxolimab. The TCR originated in an adult with an advanced solid tumor such as melanoma, head and neck, liver or kidney cancer. This chain uses TRBV30 with TRBJ2-1; 9 bases are a match to TRBD2. DNA for the CDR3: TGTGCCTGGAGTGTTCAGTCTAGCGGGGAGAATGAGCAGTTCTTC. Translation gives CAWSVQSSGENEQFF.